This T cell receptor beta chain originates from a study of T cells in localized non-small cell lung cancer. Overall study results and limits: Appearance in adjacent lung was seen for a median around 61 of the top 100 tumor clones.

Germline values: CDR1 MNHGY, CDR2 SAAAGT. Trimming stripped 6 bases from V and 1 base from J, with 21 bases between. The CDR3 sequence is 17 residues long. Here immunoSEQ multiplex PCR was the method, and the copy in TCRdb shows in-frame clones only, minus some. The sample has around 5,300 clones; roughly 33% are singletons. This clone was observed a few times. Its antigen is as yet unknown. The gene calls are TRBV6-8 and TRBJ1-1; maybe TRBD1 (5 bases). The TCR was taken from an older female donor with stage I lung adenocarcinoma. The sample here was lung tumor tissue, taken before any cancer treatment. The CDR3 is CASSLLAQAPWNTEAFF. The CDR3 DNA is TGTGCCAGCAGCCTCTTAGCACAGGCCCCCTGGAACACTGAAGCTTTCTTT.